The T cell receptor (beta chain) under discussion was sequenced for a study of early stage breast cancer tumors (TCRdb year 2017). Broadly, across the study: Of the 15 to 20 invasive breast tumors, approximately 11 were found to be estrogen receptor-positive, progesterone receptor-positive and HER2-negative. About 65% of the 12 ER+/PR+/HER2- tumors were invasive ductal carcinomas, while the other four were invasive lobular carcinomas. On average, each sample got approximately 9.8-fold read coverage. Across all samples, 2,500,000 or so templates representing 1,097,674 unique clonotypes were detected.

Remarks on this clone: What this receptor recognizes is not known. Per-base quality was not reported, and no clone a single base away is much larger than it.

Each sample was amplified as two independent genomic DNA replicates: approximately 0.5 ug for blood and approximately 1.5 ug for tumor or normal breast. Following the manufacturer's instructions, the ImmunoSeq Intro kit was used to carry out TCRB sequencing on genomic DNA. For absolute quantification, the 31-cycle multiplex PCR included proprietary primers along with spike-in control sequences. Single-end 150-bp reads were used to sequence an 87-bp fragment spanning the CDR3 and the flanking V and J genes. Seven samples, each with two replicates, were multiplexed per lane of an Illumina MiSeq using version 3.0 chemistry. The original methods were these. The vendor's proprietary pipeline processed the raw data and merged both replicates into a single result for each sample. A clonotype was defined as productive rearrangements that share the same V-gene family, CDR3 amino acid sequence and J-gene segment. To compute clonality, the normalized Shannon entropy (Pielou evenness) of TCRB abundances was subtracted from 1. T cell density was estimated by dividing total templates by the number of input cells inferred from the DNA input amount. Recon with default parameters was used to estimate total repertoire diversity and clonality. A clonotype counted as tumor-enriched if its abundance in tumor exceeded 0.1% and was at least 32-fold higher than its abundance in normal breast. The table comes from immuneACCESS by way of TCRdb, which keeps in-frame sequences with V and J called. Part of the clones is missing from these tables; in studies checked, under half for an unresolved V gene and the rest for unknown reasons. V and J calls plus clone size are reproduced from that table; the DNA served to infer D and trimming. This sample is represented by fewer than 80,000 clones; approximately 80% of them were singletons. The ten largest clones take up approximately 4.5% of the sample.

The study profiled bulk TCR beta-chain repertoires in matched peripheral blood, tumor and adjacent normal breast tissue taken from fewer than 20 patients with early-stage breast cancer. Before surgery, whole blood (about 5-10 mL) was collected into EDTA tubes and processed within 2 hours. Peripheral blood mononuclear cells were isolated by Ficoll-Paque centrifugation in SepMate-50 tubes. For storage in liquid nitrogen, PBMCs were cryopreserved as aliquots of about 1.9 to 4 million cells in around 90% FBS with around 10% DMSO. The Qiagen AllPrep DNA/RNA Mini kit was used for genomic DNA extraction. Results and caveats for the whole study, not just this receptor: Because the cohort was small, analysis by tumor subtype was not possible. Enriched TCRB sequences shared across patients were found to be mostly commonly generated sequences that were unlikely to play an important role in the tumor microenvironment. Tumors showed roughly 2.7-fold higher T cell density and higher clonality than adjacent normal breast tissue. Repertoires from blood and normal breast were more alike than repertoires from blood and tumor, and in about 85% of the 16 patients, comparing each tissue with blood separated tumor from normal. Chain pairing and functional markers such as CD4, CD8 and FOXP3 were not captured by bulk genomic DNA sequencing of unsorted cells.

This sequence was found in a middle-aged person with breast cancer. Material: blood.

The CDR3: CASTSGVLNTEAFF. The sequenced DNA is TGTGCCAGCACCTCGGGGGTGTTGAACACTGAAGCTTTCTTT. The chain joins TRBV28 to TRBJ1-1; TRBD1 is a weak D gene call, 5 bases matching. The CDR3 spans 14 residues, from the cysteine through the phenylalanine. The DNA shown is the 42-base CDR3, in frame from base 1. The junction shows trimming of 7 bases on V and 0 bases on J, plus 12 bases between the germline ends. CDR1 and CDR2, looked up from the germline V gene, are MDHEN and SYDVKM. With the rest looked up from the reference TRBV28 and TRBJ1-1 genes rather than sequenced, the full variable domain is DVKVTQSSRYLVKRTGEKVFLECVQDMDHENMFWYRQDPGLGLRLIYFSYDVKMKEKGDIPEGYSVSREKKERFSLILESASTNQTSMYLCASTSGVLNTEAFFGQGTRLTVV.